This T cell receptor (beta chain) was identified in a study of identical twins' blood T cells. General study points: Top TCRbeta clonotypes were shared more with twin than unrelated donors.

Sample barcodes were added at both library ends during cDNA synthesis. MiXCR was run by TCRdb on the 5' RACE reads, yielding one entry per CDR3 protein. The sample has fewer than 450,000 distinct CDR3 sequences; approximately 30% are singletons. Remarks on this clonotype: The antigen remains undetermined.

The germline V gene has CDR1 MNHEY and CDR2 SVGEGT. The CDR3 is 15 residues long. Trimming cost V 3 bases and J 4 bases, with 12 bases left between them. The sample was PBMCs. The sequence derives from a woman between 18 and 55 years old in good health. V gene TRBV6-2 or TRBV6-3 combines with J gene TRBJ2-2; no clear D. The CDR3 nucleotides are TGTGCCAGCAGTTATGCGTCTAAAGGCACCGGGGAGCTGTTTTTT. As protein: CASSYASKGTGELFF.